This T cell receptor beta chain was profiled in a study of CD8+ T cells in alopecia areata. cDNA prepared by RNA extraction and subsequent reverse transcription served as the template for sequencing. The repertoire was sequenced with immunoSEQ multiplex PCR; TCRdb's copy has only in-frame clones and lacks some. The sample holds about 170,000 clones, 67% seen once. The germline V gene encodes CDR1 MNHEY and CDR2 SMNVEV (reference sequence). The CDR3 loop spans 13 amino acids. The V end lost 5 bases, the J end lost 8 bases, and 14 bases lay between the germline ends. This TCR was recovered from a human donor with alopecia areata. The V gene is TRBV27, the J gene TRBJ2-3, with D perhaps TRBD1 or TRBD2 (5 bases each). This material consisted of CD8+ T cells sorted from blood, taken at week 0. CDR3 bases: TGTGCCAGCAGTCTAGAGGGGCACGCTACGCAGTATTTT. This codes for CASSLEGHATQYF.